Listed here are 30 T cell receptor beta chains from one sample, sequenced in a study of CD8 T cells in Susac syndrome. Reverse transcription of roughly 0.45 to 1 ug RNA was performed with random hexamers. TCRdb reprocessed the immunoSEQ multiplex PCR reads via MiXCR and lists one record per CDR3 protein. The data hold about 250,000 distinct CDR3 sequences, with 85% to 95% observed a single time. Sequenced: CD4+ T cells from PBMCs. The receptors shown here come from a human donor with multiple sclerosis.

In this sample, this clonotype turned up once. The chain uses TRBV5-1 and TRBJ1-1; 7 bases match TRBD1. Germline loops: CDR1 SGHRS, CDR2 YFSETQ. CDR3 length: 23 residues. J lost 1 base, V lost 2 bases, and 29 bases had no gene match. The CDR3 reads CASSFSYRGPGNYANKPNTEAFF. The DNA of the CDR3 is TGCGCCAGCAGCTTCTCCTACAGGGGCCCGGGGAACTACGCTAACAAACCGAACACTGAAGCTTTCTTT.

The V gene is TRBV19, the J gene TRBJ1-5; TRBD1 might be the D (6 bases). The germline CDR1 and CDR2 sequences are LNHDA and SQIVND (reference sequence). The V end lost 5 bases, the J end lost 7 bases, and 15 bases lay between the germline ends. This CDR3 is built from 14 residues. Here the CDR3 reads CASSWRGWRQPQHF. CDR3 DNA: TGTGCCAGTAGTTGGAGGGGGTGGCGACAGCCCCAGCATTTT.

The chain uses TRBV6-4 and TRBJ2-1; 11 bases fit TRBD2. Germline V gives CDR1 MRHNA, CDR2 SNTAGT. Unmatched junction bases numbered 2, after V lost 4 bases and J lost 6 bases. CDR3 length: 14 amino acids. Here the CDR3 reads CASSVAGGRNEQFF. In nucleotides, the CDR3 is TGTGCCAGCAGTGTAGCGGGGGGGCGCAATGAGCAGTTCTTC.

The V gene is TRBV19, the J gene TRBJ2-3, with TRBD1 matching over 9 bases. After removal of 6 bases from V and 2 bases from J, the junction contained 9 bases not matched to a gene. Germline V gives CDR1 LNHDA, CDR2 SQIVND (reference sequence). The CDR3 spans 16 residues. The CDR3 DNA reads TGTGCCAGTAGCCCCGGGACAGGGATAACCACAGATACGCAGTATTTT. This sequence encodes CASSPGTGITTDTQYF.

The chain is built from TRBV5-1 and TRBJ2-5; D possibly corresponds to TRBD1 (6 bases). CDR1 SGHRS and CDR2 YFSETQ come from the germline V gene. Deletions cut 4 bases from V and 5 bases from J, with 18 bases between. The CDR3 covers 15 residues. The chain's CDR3 is CASSPGAASGETQYF. For the CDR3, the DNA is TGCGCCAGCAGCCCAGGGGCCGCGTCGGGGGAGACCCAGTACTTC.

This chain connects TRBV28 to TRBJ1-2, with a possible D match to TRBD1 (5 bases). The CDR3 runs to 16 residues. V gave up 3 bases and J gave up 4 bases, with 18 bases separating them. In germline, CDR1 is MDHEN, CDR2 SYDVKM. Here the CDR3 DNA reads TGTGCCAGCAGTTTGCGTCAGCAGGGTCATGGCTATGGCTACACCTTC. The encoded protein is CASSLRQQGHGYGYTF.

J is TRBJ2-2 and V is TRBV18, with TRBD2 matching over 9 bases. Looked up from germline, CDR1 is KGHSH and CDR2 is LQKENI. V trimming: 4 bases; J trimming: 4 bases; junction bases outside the gene matches: 7. The CDR3 spans 16 residues. CDR3 loop: CASSLIAGEGTGELFF. Written as DNA, the CDR3 is TGTGCCAGCTCACTCATAGCGGGGGAAGGCACCGGGGAGCTGTTTTTT.

The V gene is TRBV6-1, the J gene TRBJ1-6; 8 bases line up with TRBD1. V lost 6 bases and J lost 7; bases outside the gene matches: 5. Germline V gene lookup returns CDR1 MNHNS and CDR2 SASEGT. The CDR3 consists of 14 residues. The CDR3 spells CASRGTGGNSPLHF. As DNA, the CDR3 is TGTGCCAGCAGAGGGACAGGCGGGAATTCACCCCTCCACTTT.

The gene calls are TRBV6-2 or TRBV6-3 and TRBJ2-5, with D possibly being TRBD1 (6 bases). CDR1 MNHEY and CDR2 SVGEGT come from the germline V gene. The length of the CDR3 is 14 residues. V lost 6 bases and J 1 base, leaving 12 bases between the germline ends. The CDR3 sequence is CASRVTGTQETQYF. The CDR3 DNA is TGTGCCAGCAGAGTCACAGGGACCCAAGAGACCCAGTACTTC.

V usage is TRBV19 and J usage is TRBJ2-7; TRBD2 matches 8 bases. The CDR3 totals 14 residues. Germline V gene sequence: CDR1 LNHDA, CDR2 SQIVND (reference sequence). After removal of 6 bases from V and 2 bases from J, the junction contained 6 bases not matched to a gene. The CDR3 region has the DNA TGTGCCAGTAGCACCCCGGGGGGGACCTACGAGCAGTACTTC. This encodes CASSTPGGTYEQYF.

This clonotype was detected once. The gene calls are TRBV5-1 and TRBJ2-1; D is perhaps TRBD1 (6 bases). The CDR3 consists of 14 residues. V was cut by 4 bases and J by 2 bases, with 10 bases left in between. Germline-derived CDR1 and CDR2 are SGHRS and YFSETQ. The CDR3 region has the DNA TGCGCCAGCAGCCTGGACAGAGCCTACAATGAGCAGTTCTTC. Its translation is CASSLDRAYNEQFF.

The V and J genes are TRBV4-2 and TRBJ1-1, with 8 positions matching TRBD1. The junction had 9 bases not matched to a gene; V was cut back by 5 bases and J by 1 base. The V gene's germline CDR1 is LGHNA and CDR2 YNFKEQ. The CDR3 length is 16 residues. The CDR3 DNA reads as TGTGCCAGCAGCAGAATGACAGGGGCGACGAACACTGAAGCTTTCTTT. This codes for CASSRMTGATNTEAFF.

This clonotype was recorded once. This sequence joins TRBV24-1 and TRBJ2-1; 8 positions agree with TRBD2. V was pared by 4 bases and J by 3 bases, with 4 bases of the junction left unmatched. The CDR3 length is 15 residues. Per the germline V gene, CDR1 is KGHDR and CDR2 is SFDVKD. The CDR3 loop reads CATSDFGGGYNEQFF. In DNA, the CDR3 is TGTGCCACCAGTGACTTCGGGGGGGGCTACAATGAGCAGTTCTTC.

The chain uses TRBV12-3 or TRBV12-4 and TRBJ1-1, with TRBD1 as a possible D gene (6 bases). The CDR3 totals 12 residues. V lost 6 bases to trimming and J lost 4 bases, with 9 bases between them. In DNA form, the CDR3 reads TGTGCCAGCAGCACAGGGCTCACTGAAGCTTTCTTT. It is translated as CASSTGLTEAFF.

The chain couples TRBV9 to TRBJ2-2, with D hard to call. Germline V gene sequence: CDR1 SGDLS, CDR2 YYNGEE. V was pared by 4 bases and J by 8 bases, with 12 bases between. CDR3 length: 13 amino acids. The CDR3 coding sequence is TGTGCCAGCAGCCTATCTCCGTTGGGGGAGCTGTTTTTT. As protein: CASSLSPLGELFF.

The chain uses TRBV29-1 and TRBJ2-1; no reliable D call. In germline, CDR1 is SQVTM, CDR2 ANQGSEA. CDR3 size: 15 residues. V lost 4 bases, J lost 2 bases, and 15 bases lay in between. Here the CDR3 DNA reads TGCAGCGTTGGTGGTCGGCTCACGACCTACAATGAGCAGTTCTTC. This gives the protein CSVGGRLTTYNEQFF.

The chain has TRBV9 and TRBJ2-5, with TRBD2 matching over 8 bases. This CDR3 has 16 amino acids. CDR1 and CDR2 (germline): SGDLS, YYNGEE. The V segment lost 5 bases and the J segment 2 bases; nucleotides outside the gene matches: 11. The chain's CDR3 is CASSPQTGTRQETQYF. The CDR3 region has the DNA TGTGCCAGCAGTCCTCAAACCGGGACTAGGCAAGAGACCCAGTACTTC.

The V call is TRBV3-1, the J call TRBJ1-1; 8 nucleotides agree with TRBD1. CDR3 size: 15 residues. With 3 bases clipped from V and 1 base from J, the junction kept 4 bases outside the gene matches. Germline V gene lookup returns CDR1 LGHDT and CDR2 YNNKEL (reference sequence). CDR3 DNA sequence: TGTGCCAGCAGCCAGGCCGGGACAGGGAACACTGAAGCTTTCTTT. Translation: CASSQAGTGNTEAFF. The variable domain in full, with the rest retrieved from reference TRBV3-1 and TRBJ1-1, is DTAVSQTPKYLVTQMGNDKSIKCEQNLGHDTMYWYKQDSKKFLKIMFSYNNKELIINETVPNRFSPKSPDKAHLNLHINSLELGDSAVYFCASSQAGTGNTEAFFGQGTRLTVV.

The V call is TRBV29-1, the J call TRBJ2-1; TRBD1 matches 9 bases. Germline lookup yields CDR1 SQVTM and CDR2 ANQGSEA. The CDR3 spans 15 residues. V was clipped by 5 bases and J by 6 bases; unmatched bases: 11. The chain's CDR3 is CSVTSWDRVLNEQFF. In nucleotides, the CDR3 is TGCAGCGTTACTTCGTGGGACAGGGTACTCAATGAGCAGTTCTTC.

Only a few counts were recorded for this clonotype. The chain has TRBV11-1 and TRBJ1-2; D unclear. This CDR3 spans 14 amino acids. The ends were cut back, 1 base at V and 8 bases at J, with 14 bases in the middle. Germline V gene lookup returns CDR1 SGHAT and CDR2 FQDESV (reference sequence). CDR3 residues: CASSLVHGRGGYTF. The CDR3 DNA follows: TGTGCCAGCAGCTTAGTCCACGGAAGAGGAGGCTACACCTTC.

The rearrangement uses TRBV3-1 and TRBJ2-5; possibly TRBD2 for D (5 bases). Trimming cost V 0 bases and J 5 bases, with 10 bases left between them. Per the germline V gene, CDR1 is LGHDT and CDR2 is YNNKEL (reference sequence). This CDR3 region has 14 residues. The CDR3: CASSQEASSETQYF. CDR3 bases: TGTGCCAGCAGCCAAGAGGCTAGCTCGGAGACCCAGTACTTC.

V is TRBV20-1 and J is TRBJ2-1; TRBD2 matches at 7 bases. This CDR3 is built from 14 residues. V dropped 3 bases and J dropped 13; count of bases not matched to a gene: 15. The germline gives CDR1 DFQATT, CDR2 SNEGSKA (reference sequence). Here the CDR3 reads CSARLRAGVLHQFF. CDR3 DNA: TGCAGTGCTAGGCTGCGGGCGGGAGTTCTGCACCAGTTCTTC.

This sequence joins TRBV14 and TRBJ2-2; D is unclear. The CDR3 is made up of 15 amino acids. The V gene's germline CDR1 is SGHDN and CDR2 FVKESK. The V gene lost 1 base and the J gene lost 5 bases, with 11 bases spanning the gap. For the CDR3, the DNA is TGTGCCAGCAGCCAAGCCCTCTTGAGGACCGGGGAGCTGTTTTTT. Residues: CASSQALLRTGELFF. Full variable domain (rest looked up from reference TRBV14 and TRBJ2-2): EAGVTQFPSHSVIEKGQTVTLRCDPISGHDNLYWYRRVMGKEIKFLLHFVKESKQDESGMPNNRFLAERTGGTYSTLKVQPAELEDSGVYFCASSQALLRTGELFFGEGSRLTVL.

The genes are TRBV7-8 and TRBJ1-1, with 7 bases identical to TRBD1. This CDR3 is built from 15 residues. The junction had 8 bases not matched to a gene; V was cut back by 7 bases and J by 0 bases. The germline V gene has CDR1 SGHVS and CDR2 FQNEAQ. CDR3 coding DNA: TGTGCCAGCACCCTCATGACAGGGATGAACACTGAAGCTTTCTTT. Protein product: CASTLMTGMNTEAFF. Full variable domain (outside the CDR3, taken from reference TRBV7-8 and TRBJ1-1): GAGVSQSPRYKVAKRGQDVALRCDPISGHVSLFWYQQALGQGPEFLTYFQNEAQLDKSGLPSDRFFAERPEGSVSTLKIQRTQQEDSAVYLCASTLMTGMNTEAFFGQGTRLTVV.

This chain links TRBV7-8 with TRBJ2-5, with a tentative D call TRBD2 (5 bases). V lost 0 bases to trimming and J lost 3 bases, with 17 bases between them. Germline V gene lookup returns CDR1 SGHVS and CDR2 FQNEAQ. This CDR3 is built from 17 residues. CDR3 sequence (DNA): TGTGCCAGCAGCTTAGCGAGGGCAGGACCCCGAGAAGAGACCCAGTACTTC. Translated: CASSLARAGPREETQYF. Supplemented by reference TRBV7-8 and TRBJ2-5, the full variable domain reads GAGVSQSPRYKVAKRGQDVALRCDPISGHVSLFWYQQALGQGPEFLTYFQNEAQLDKSGLPSDRFFAERPEGSVSTLKIQRTQQEDSAVYLCASSLARAGPREETQYFGPGTRLLVL.

The J gene is TRBJ1-1, the V gene TRBV7-9; 9 bases match TRBD1. CDR3 length: 15 amino acids. Germline V gene lookup returns CDR1 SEHNR and CDR2 FQNEAQ (reference sequence). V shed 5 bases, J shed 0 bases, and the junction held 4 bases outside the gene matches. The CDR3 DNA reads TGTGCCAGCAGCAACCGACAGGGGGTGAACACTGAAGCTTTCTTT. This sequence encodes CASSNRQGVNTEAFF. The full variable domain, with the rest looked up from reference TRBV7-9 and TRBJ1-1, is DTGVSQNPRHKITKRGQNVTFRCDPISEHNRLYWYRQTLGQGPEFLTYFQNEAQLEKSRLLSDRFSAERPKGSFSTLEIQRTEQGDSAMYLCASSNRQGVNTEAFFGQGTRLTVV.

This chain joins TRBV30 and TRBJ2-3; perhaps D is TRBD1 or TRBD2 (6 bases each). Per germline, CDR1 GTSNPN and CDR2 SVGIG (reference sequence). CDR3 length equals 13 residues. V was pared by 8 bases and J by 6 bases, with 18 bases between. The CDR3 DNA sequence: TGTGCCCGAGGTGGGGGGCCAGCGGATACGCAGTATTTT. It codes for CARGGGPADTQYF.

V gene TRBV4-1 combines with J gene TRBJ2-2; the D gene is possibly TRBD2 (6 bases). The V and J ends lost 4 bases and 4 bases respectively, with 19 bases between them. From germline, CDR1 is MGHRA and CDR2 YSYEKL. The CDR3 runs 17 residues. Written as DNA, the CDR3 is TGCGCCAGCAGCCTCCCGCTGGCGGGACTCTCCACCGGGGAGCTGTTTTTT. The encoded protein is CASSLPLAGLSTGELFF.

CDR3 residues: CASSQVQTSGGVNEQFF. The DNA of the CDR3 is TGTGCCAGCAGCCAAGTCCAAACTAGCGGGGGGGTAAATGAGCAGTTCTTC. The chain uses TRBV3-1 and TRBJ2-1; 13 bases are shared with TRBD2. V lost 1 base, J lost 7 bases, and 7 bases stayed unmatched. Germline loops: CDR1 LGHDT, CDR2 YNNKEL (reference sequence). This CDR3 contains 17 residues.

CDR3 in amino acids: CASSIMTAWGTEAFF. CDR3 nucleotide sequence: TGTGCCAGCAGTATTATGACGGCGTGGGGCACTGAAGCTTTCTTT. The chain uses TRBV12-3 or TRBV12-4 and TRBJ1-1; D remains ambiguous. V shed 5 bases and J shed 4 bases, with 17 bases lying between them. There are 15 residues in the CDR3.